This T cell receptor (beta chain) is from a study of CD8+ T cells in alopecia areata. Study-wide points: Especially in alopecia totalis/universalis, lesional scalp showed greater clonality than normal scalp did. Scalp sample sequencing also detects resident alphabeta T cells of normal skin.

Following extraction, RNA underwent reverse transcription to cDNA, which served as the sequencing template. Sequenced by immunoSEQ multiplex PCR; TCRdb stores in-frame clones only, minus some. The sample records approximately 100,000 clones, roughly 50% being singletons. CDR1 and CDR2 from the germline V gene are SNHLY and FYNNEI. CDR3 length: 12 residues. The V end was cut by 2 bases, the J end by 4 bases, with 3 bases between. Notes on this clone: The target antigen is unknown.

The V and J genes are TRBV2 and TRBJ2-1; D unresolved. The material sequenced was CD4+ T cells sorted from blood. The sequence derives from a human donor in good health. The CDR3: CASSEQYNEQFF. In DNA, the CDR3 is TGTGCCAGCAGTGAACAGTACAATGAGCAGTTCTTC.